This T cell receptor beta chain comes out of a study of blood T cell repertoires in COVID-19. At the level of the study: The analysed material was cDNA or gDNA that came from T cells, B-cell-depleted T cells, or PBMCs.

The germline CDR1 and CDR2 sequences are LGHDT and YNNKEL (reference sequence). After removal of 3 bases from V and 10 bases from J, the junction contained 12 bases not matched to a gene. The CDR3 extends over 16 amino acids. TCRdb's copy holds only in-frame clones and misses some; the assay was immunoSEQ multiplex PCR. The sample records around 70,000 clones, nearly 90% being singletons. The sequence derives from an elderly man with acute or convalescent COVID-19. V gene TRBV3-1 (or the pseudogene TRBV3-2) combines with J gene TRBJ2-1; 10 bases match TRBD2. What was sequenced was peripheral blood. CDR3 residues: CASSHDLRTSGGEQFF. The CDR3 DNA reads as TGTGCCAGCAGCCATGACTTGAGGACTAGCGGCGGGGAGCAGTTCTTC.